This TCR beta chain was sequenced in a study of CD8 T cells in ankylosing spondylitis. TCRdb re-called the 5' RACE reads through MiXCR, storing one row per CDR3 protein. The sample lists 200,000 to 300,000 distinct CDR3 sequences; over 9.5% were seen once. Germline V gene lookup returns CDR1 SGHRS and CDR2 YFSETQ. V lost 4 bases and J lost 6, with 16 bases in between. The CDR3 spans 15 residues. In its sample, this clonotype was seen many times. V is TRBV5-1 and J is TRBJ2-2; D is uncertain. This receptor was identified in a male donor with ankylosing spondylitis or in good health (not recorded which). Sequencing was carried out using blood, either unsorted or a sorted T cell fraction (not recorded which). Here the CDR3 reads CASSPVRTYPGELFF. The CDR3 DNA sequence: TGCGCCAGCAGCCCTGTTAGAACTTACCCCGGGGAGCTGTTTTTT.